Following are 15 T cell receptor beta chains from one sample sequenced in a study of blood T cell repertoires in COVID-19. Clones were read by immunoSEQ multiplex PCR, and TCRdb kept only the in-frame ones, dropping some. The sample has 52,000 or so clones; over 80% are singletons. The sample was peripheral blood. Receptors were obtained from a man aged 35-49 years with COVID-19, enrolled during active disease.

The V call is TRBV6-6, the J call TRBJ2-2; 7 bases line up with TRBD2. There are 16 residues in the CDR3. Germline CDR1 and CDR2: MNHNY and SVGAGI (reference sequence). V shed 0 bases and J 4 bases; nucleotides not matched to a gene: 5. Here the CDR3 DNA reads TGTGCCAGCAGTTACTCGCTTGGGGGGGGCACCGGGGAGCTGTTTTTT. Encoded protein: CASSYSLGGGTGELFF.

The V and J genes are TRBV10-3 and TRBJ2-7, with D possibly matching TRBD1 (6 bases). The CDR3 has 11 residues. V lost 10 bases, J lost 5 bases, and 12 bases lay in between. Looked up from germline, CDR1 is ENHRY and CDR2 is SYGVKD. CDR3 sequence reads: CATLQGNEQYF. CDR3 DNA sequence: TGTGCCACCCTACAGGGAAACGAGCAGTACTTC.

The rearrangement joins TRBV6-5 to TRBJ1-1; no firm D call. Germline CDR1 and CDR2: MNHEY and SVGAGI. Trimming cost V 4 bases and J 1 base, with 13 bases left between them. The CDR3 is 15 residues long. CDR3 sequence: CASSFDGVANTEAFF. The CDR3 DNA reads TGTGCCAGCAGTTTCGACGGGGTGGCGAACACTGAAGCTTTCTTT.

This chain joins TRBV21-1 and TRBJ2-5; the table's D call, TRBD2, was not checked against the DNA. TRBV21-1 is flagged as a pseudogene. CDR3 length: 18 amino acids. CDR3 nucleotides: TGTGCCAGCAGCTCGACTAGCGGGGGGTCCCGAGGGGTAGAGACCCAGTACTTC. This sequence encodes CASSSTSGGSRGVETQYF.

The V and J genes are TRBV6-6 and TRBJ1-6; no firm D call. Germline CDR1 MNHNY, CDR2 SVGAGI (reference sequence). CDR3 length: 12 amino acids. Trimming stripped 2 bases from V and 8 bases from J, with 4 bases between. This chain's CDR3 is CASSYVDSPLHF. CDR3 nucleotides: TGTGCCAGCAGTTACGTCGATTCACCCCTCCACTTT.

This clone has more than one count but fewer than ten. The chain uses TRBV19 and TRBJ2-7; D may be TRBD1 (5 bases). Germline V gene data show CDR1 as LNHDA and CDR2 as SQIVND (reference sequence). The CDR3 loop spans 14 amino acids. V was trimmed by 3 bases and J by 0 bases, leaving 9 bases between them. CDR3 in DNA: TGTGCCAGTAGTATGAATGGGGCCTCCTACGAGCAGTACTTC. Its protein is CASSMNGASYEQYF.

The rearrangement uses TRBV7-2 and TRBJ2-5; 13 bases fit TRBD2. V lost 5 bases and J lost 2; bases outside the gene matches: 8. The CDR3 has 17 residues. Germline V gene lookup returns CDR1 SGHTA and CDR2 FQGNSA. In DNA form, the CDR3 reads TGTGCCAGCAGCCGGACTAGCGGGGGCCTACTTCAAGAGACCCAGTACTTC. This encodes CASSRTSGGLLQETQYF.

The chain links TRBV30 to TRBJ1-1, with TRBD1 matching 8 bases. The CDR3 has 16 residues. Looked up from germline, CDR1 is GTSNPN and CDR2 is SVGIG (reference sequence). Trimming cost V 0 bases and J 6 bases; bases outside gene matches: 12. The CDR3 DNA sequence: TGTGCCTGGAGTGTACAGGGGACAGGCCTCAGGGCTGAAGCTTTCTTT. As protein: CAWSVQGTGLRAEAFF.

This clone was recorded once. V and J are TRBV3-1 (or the pseudogene TRBV3-2) and TRBJ2-5, with TRBD2 matching 11 bases. Germline V gene lookup returns CDR1 LGHDT and CDR2 YNNKEL (reference sequence). Germline trimming cut 0 bases from V and 5 bases from J; bases unmatched to any gene: 2. The CDR3 totals 15 residues. Here the CDR3 reads CASSQDSGGAETQYF. CDR3 nucleotide sequence: TGTGCCAGCAGCCAAGATAGCGGGGGGGCGGAGACCCAGTACTTC.

This clone was observed a single time. V and J are TRBV29-1 and TRBJ2-3; D is ambiguous. This CDR3 is 12 amino acids long. Germline CDR1 and CDR2: SQVTM and ANQGSEA. V was clipped by 5 bases and J by 3 bases, with 9 bases between them. The CDR3 DNA follows: TGCAGCGTTTCCCAGGTGACAGATACGCAGTATTTT. Protein product: CSVSQVTDTQYF.

The chain uses TRBV7-9 and TRBJ2-3; 7 nucleotides line up with TRBD1. This CDR3 has 15 residues. Trimming at V came to 5 bases and at J to 2 bases, leaving 7 bases not matched to a gene. Germline CDR1 reads SEHNR; CDR2 reads FQNEAQ (reference sequence). The CDR3 region has the DNA TGTGCCAGCAGCGCACTGACAGGGAACACAGATACGCAGTATTTT. Translated, it gives CASSALTGNTDTQYF.

This chain joins TRBV28 and TRBJ1-6; D remains ambiguous. CDR1 is MDHEN and CDR2 is SYDVKM in the germline V gene. Trimming pared 4 bases from V and 7 bases from J, leaving 17 bases between. The CDR3 sequence is 16 residues long. CDR3 sequence reads: CASSSAGGAGNSPLHF. CDR3 in DNA: TGTGCCAGCAGTTCTGCAGGAGGTGCGGGAAATTCACCCCTCCACTTT.

J is TRBJ2-2 and V is TRBV30; D is unresolved. The CDR3 totals 12 residues. Germline CDR1 GTSNPN, CDR2 SVGIG (reference sequence). Trimming removed 1 base from V and 2 bases from J, with 2 bases in between. The CDR3 spells CAWSANTGELFF. In nucleotides, the CDR3 is TGTGCCTGGAGTGCAAACACCGGGGAGCTGTTTTTT.

This sequence joins TRBV4-1 and TRBJ2-5, with TRBD2 matching 10 bases. The V gene's germline CDR1 is MGHRA and CDR2 YSYEKL. V shed 1 base and J 5 bases; nucleotides not matched to a gene: 10. This CDR3 is 17 amino acids long. In DNA form, the CDR3 reads TGCGCCAGCAGCCAAGTCCAGGGTGGTAGCGGGGGGGAGACCCAGTACTTC. This sequence encodes CASSQVQGGSGGETQYF.

V and J are TRBV30 and TRBJ1-3; TRBD1 agrees at 11 bases. Germline trimming cut 5 bases from V and 1 base from J; bases unmatched to any gene: 4. The CDR3 spans 15 residues. Germline CDR1 GTSNPN, CDR2 SVGIG (reference sequence). The chain's CDR3 is CAWGTGGTSGNTIYF. CDR3 in DNA: TGTGCCTGGGGGACAGGGGGAACGTCTGGAAACACCATATATTTT.